This T cell receptor beta chain was sequenced in a study of T cell responses to AZD1222 COVID-19 vaccine. Overall study findings and caveats: Donors in the cohort were predominantly white British and more often female, and clonal diversity was possibly underestimated. Among vaccine-associated CD4 TCRs, coverage spanned spike, with dominance at 160-218 and 743-854.

This clone was seen only once. What it recognizes is unknown. The CDR3 has 16 residues. The V and J ends lost 2 bases and 5 bases respectively, with 15 bases between them. Germline V gives CDR1 WNHNN, CDR2 SYGVQD (reference sequence). Data came from immunoSEQ multiplex PCR; TCRdb stores just in-frame clones and leaves some out. The table shows about 180,000 clones, with just over 85% occurring only once. The receptor was derived from an adult who received the AZD1222 COVID-19 vaccine. Sample: peripheral blood, taken 28 days after the second AZD1222 dose. The chain uses TRBV10-1 and TRBJ2-2; a possible D gene is TRBD2 (5 bases). The CDR3, as DNA: TGCGCCAGCAGTGAGGGCTATCTCGGGGTAACCGGGGAGCTGTTTTTT. It is translated as CASSEGYLGVTGELFF.